The rows below give T cell receptor beta chains drawn from one sample of a study of T cell changes during pregnancy in multiple sclerosis. Sequencing used immunoSEQ multiplex PCR; TCRdb keeps in-frame clones, though not all of them. The data show about 100,000 clones, about 90% seen once. This material consisted of peripheral blood, taken in the second trimester of pregnancy. The receptor set was obtained from a female donor with multiple sclerosis, enrolled in a pregnancy study. Each CDR3 is given with its conserved first and last residue. A D gene is named only where the DNA matches it firmly. The size field is filled for only some rows; it gives once, few, many or a size class.

>TRBV28|TRBD1|.|TRBJ2-1
CASRRSPGTGFGNPYNEQFF
TGTGCCAGCAGACGGAGTCCCGGGACAGGGTTTGGTAATCCCTACAATGAGCAGTTCTTC
>TRBV29-1|.|once|TRBJ2-5
CSVERGSETQYF
TGCAGCGTTGAGAGGGGGTCGGAGACCCAGTACTTC
>TRBV19|.|.|TRBJ1-5
CASSIGPGEGFNQPQHF
TGTGCCAGTAGTATAGGACCCGGGGAAGGATTCAATCAGCCCCAGCATTTT
>TRBV2|.|once|TRBJ1-2
CASFLSFTNYGYTF
TGTGCCAGCTTTCTGTCCTTTACTAACTATGGCTACACCTTC
>TRBV10-3|TRBD2|.|TRBJ2-7
CASRIGDYYEQYF
TGTGCCAGCAGGATTGGGGACTACTACGAGCAGTACTTC
>TRBV9|.|once|TRBJ2-1
CASSPRHSLDEQFF
TGTGCCAGCAGCCCCCGCCACTCTCTGGATGAGCAGTTCTTC
>TRBV29-1|TRBD1|.|TRBJ1-5
CSVGLGQGRPQHF
TGCAGCGTTGGATTAGGACAGGGGCGGCCCCAGCATTTT
>TRBV9|.|.|TRBJ2-6
CASSVQGSGANVLTF
TGTGCCAGCAGCGTCCAGGGGTCTGGGGCCAACGTCCTGACTTTC
>TRBV9|.|once|TRBJ2-1
CASSVVATKSSYNEQFF
TGTGCCAGCAGCGTAGTGGCAACCAAAAGCTCCTACAATGAGCAGTTCTTC
>TRBV28|TRBD2|once|TRBJ2-1
CASSYSRGRVNEQFF
TGTGCCAGCAGTTATTCCCGGGGGAGGGTTAACGAGCAGTTCTTC
>TRBV29-1|.|.|TRBJ1-2
CSVWGGAQNYGYTF
TGCAGCGTTTGGGGGGGGGCGCAAAACTATGGCTACACCTTC